The source of this T cell receptor (beta chain) is a study of Graves' ophthalmopathy and Graves' hyperthyroidism. Trimming stripped 4 bases from V and 0 bases from J, with 7 bases between. The CDR3 runs 13 residues. CDR1 and CDR2 from the germline V gene are ENHRY and SYGVKD. Amplifying from RNA transcripts, the study obtained TCR beta CDR3 regions. First-round RT-PCR used HTBI primers; second-round multiplex PCR followed. TCRdb called the multiplex PCR reads again in MiXCR, with one record for every CDR3 protein. The repertoire includes over 15,000 distinct CDR3 sequences, more than 45% of them detected once, and 25% sits in the top ten.

Source material: peripheral blood. The sequence derives from a woman aged 35 to 49 with stable Graves' hyperthyroidism. The J gene is TRBJ2-7, the V gene TRBV10-3; unclear D gene. The CDR3 reads CAISGGSSYEQYF. In DNA, the CDR3 is TGTGCCATCAGTGGGGGAAGCTCCTACGAGCAGTACTTC.